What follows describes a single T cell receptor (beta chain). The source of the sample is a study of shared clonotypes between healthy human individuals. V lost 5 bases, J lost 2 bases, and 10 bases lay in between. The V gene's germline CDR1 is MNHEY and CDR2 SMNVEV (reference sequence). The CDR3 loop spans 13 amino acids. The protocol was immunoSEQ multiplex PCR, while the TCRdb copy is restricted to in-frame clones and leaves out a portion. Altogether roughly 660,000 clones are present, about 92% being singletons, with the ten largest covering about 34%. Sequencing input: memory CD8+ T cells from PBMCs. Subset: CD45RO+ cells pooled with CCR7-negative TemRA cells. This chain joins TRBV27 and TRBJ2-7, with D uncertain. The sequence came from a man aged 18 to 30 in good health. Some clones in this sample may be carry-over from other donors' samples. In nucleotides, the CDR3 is TGTGCCAGCAGTCCCCCCGGGCCCTACGAGCAGTACTTC. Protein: CASSPPGPYEQYF.